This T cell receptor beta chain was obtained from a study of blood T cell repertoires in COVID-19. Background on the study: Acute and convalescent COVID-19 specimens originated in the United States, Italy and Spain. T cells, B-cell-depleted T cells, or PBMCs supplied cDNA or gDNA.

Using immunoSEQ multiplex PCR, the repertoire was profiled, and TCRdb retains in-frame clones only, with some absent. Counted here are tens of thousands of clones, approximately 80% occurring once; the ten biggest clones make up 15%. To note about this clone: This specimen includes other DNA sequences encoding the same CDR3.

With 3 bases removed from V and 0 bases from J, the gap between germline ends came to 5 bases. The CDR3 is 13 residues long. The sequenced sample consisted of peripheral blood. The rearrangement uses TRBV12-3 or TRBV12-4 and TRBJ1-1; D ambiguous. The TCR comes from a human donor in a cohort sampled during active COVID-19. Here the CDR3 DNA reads TGTGCCAGCAGTTTCGGTCTGAACACTGAAGCTTTCTTT. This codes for CASSFGLNTEAFF.